Shown below are 11 T cell receptor beta chains from a single sample sequenced in a study of graft-versus-host responses after intestinal transplantation. Generated by immunoSEQ multiplex PCR, the TCRdb table keeps only in-frame clones and is missing some. The data hold tens of thousands of clones, with 92% observed a single time. No antigens are known for them. This sample comprised unstimulated CD4+ T cells sorted from spleen or lymph node cells, obtained before intestinal transplant. The receptors here all came from a human donor who received an intestinal transplant.

V usage is TRBV15 and J usage is TRBJ1-2, with a possible D match to TRBD1 (5 bases). Per germline, CDR1 LNHNV and CDR2 YYDKDF (reference sequence). V lost 0 bases and J 10 bases, leaving 12 bases between the germline ends. CDR3 length: 13 amino acids. CDR3 coding DNA: TGTGCCACCAGCAGAGATTTCCAGGGAAACTACACCTTC. Translation: CATSRDFQGNYTF.

V gene TRBV19 combines with J gene TRBJ1-5; TRBD1 is a possible D gene (5 bases). Germline CDR1 and CDR2: LNHDA and SQIVND (reference sequence). The CDR3 covers 14 residues. Trimming took off 6 bases at V and 1 base at J, with 10 bases between the two ends. Written as DNA, the CDR3 is TGTGCCAGTAGCGGACACCAAAGCAATCAGCCCCAGCATTTT. Translation: CASSGHQSNQPQHF.

The V and J genes are TRBV5-5 and TRBJ1-6; the match to TRBD1 covers 11 bases. CDR3 length: 17 residues. Germline V gives CDR1 SGHKS, CDR2 YYEKEE (reference sequence). V lost 4 bases to trimming and J lost 2 bases; unmatched junction nucleotides: 5. CDR3 in amino acids: CASSPGTGGTYNSPLHF. In DNA form, the CDR3 reads TGTGCCAGCAGCCCTGGGACAGGGGGAACCTATAATTCACCCCTCCACTTT.

This clone has a handful of counts. This rearrangement joins TRBV6-5 to TRBJ2-3; D is unclear. CDR1 is MNHEY, CDR2 SVGAGI, per germline. V gave up 6 bases and J gave up 3 bases, with 13 bases separating them. This CDR3 region has 14 residues. The CDR3 nucleotides read TGTGCCAGCAGCCCCTTTCTGGCTACAGATACGCAGTATTTT. Protein: CASSPFLATDTQYF.

The chain couples TRBV4-1 to TRBJ2-5; D not certain. Trimming cost V 0 bases and J 4 bases, with 15 bases left between them. Germline V gives CDR1 MGHRA, CDR2 YSYEKL. The CDR3 covers 16 residues. The CDR3 DNA follows: TGCGCCAGCAGCCAAGATATCCGGCCGGGTGTAGAGACCCAGTACTTC. Its protein is CASSQDIRPGVETQYF.

The chain has TRBV15 and TRBJ2-1, with a weak D call TRBD2 (6 bases). Germline V gene data show CDR1 as LNHNV and CDR2 as YYDKDF (reference sequence). Trimming took 1 base from V and 8 from J, leaving 12 bases between them. This CDR3 has 14 residues. The DNA for the CDR3 is TGTGCCACCAGCAGAGGGAGGGGAACATATGAGCAGTTCTTC. It codes for CATSRGRGTYEQFF.

V is TRBV28 and J is TRBJ1-5, with no clear D. In germline, CDR1 is MDHEN, CDR2 SYDVKM. V lost 5 bases to trimming and J lost 3 bases, with 5 bases between them. This CDR3 is 12 amino acids long. The CDR3 here is CASSDLNQPQHF. CDR3 nucleotide sequence: TGTGCCAGCAGTGATCTCAATCAGCCCCAGCATTTT.

V usage is TRBV23-1 and J usage is TRBJ1-2, with a tentative D call TRBD1 (5 bases). TRBV23-1 is annotated as an ORF whose role is uncertain. The CDR3 has 13 amino acids. V was trimmed by 0 bases and J by 8 bases, leaving 10 bases between them. CDR3 DNA sequence: TGCGCCAGCAGTCAATCAGCAGGGAGAGGCTACACCTTC. Protein product: CASSQSAGRGYTF.

The chain joins TRBV14 to TRBJ1-1, with D unresolved. CDR3 length equals 14 residues. Germline CDR1 SGHDN, CDR2 FVKESK. V was cut by 4 bases and J by 1 base, with 10 bases left in between. For the CDR3, the DNA is TGTGCCAGCAGCCGCGTAGTGGGGAACACTGAAGCTTTCTTT. It encodes CASSRVVGNTEAFF.

The chain combines TRBV28 with TRBJ2-1; no clear D. CDR3 size: 15 residues. Between the trimmed V and J ends, which lost 2 bases and 9 bases, there was a span of 17 bases. Germline V gene data show CDR1 as MDHEN and CDR2 as SYDVKM. CDR3 amino acids: CASSLEALRQSEQFF. The DNA of the CDR3 is TGTGCCAGCAGTTTAGAGGCCCTCAGGCAATCTGAGCAGTTCTTC.

The V call is TRBV6-6, the J call TRBJ2-7; 7 bases are a match to TRBD1. Germline V CDR1 and CDR2: MNHNY, SVGAGI (reference sequence). V lost 4 bases to trimming and J lost 3 bases; unmatched junction nucleotides: 3. The length of the CDR3 is 13 residues. The CDR3 spells CASSSGTDYEQYF. CDR3 DNA: TGTGCCAGCAGTTCCGGGACAGACTACGAGCAGTACTTC.